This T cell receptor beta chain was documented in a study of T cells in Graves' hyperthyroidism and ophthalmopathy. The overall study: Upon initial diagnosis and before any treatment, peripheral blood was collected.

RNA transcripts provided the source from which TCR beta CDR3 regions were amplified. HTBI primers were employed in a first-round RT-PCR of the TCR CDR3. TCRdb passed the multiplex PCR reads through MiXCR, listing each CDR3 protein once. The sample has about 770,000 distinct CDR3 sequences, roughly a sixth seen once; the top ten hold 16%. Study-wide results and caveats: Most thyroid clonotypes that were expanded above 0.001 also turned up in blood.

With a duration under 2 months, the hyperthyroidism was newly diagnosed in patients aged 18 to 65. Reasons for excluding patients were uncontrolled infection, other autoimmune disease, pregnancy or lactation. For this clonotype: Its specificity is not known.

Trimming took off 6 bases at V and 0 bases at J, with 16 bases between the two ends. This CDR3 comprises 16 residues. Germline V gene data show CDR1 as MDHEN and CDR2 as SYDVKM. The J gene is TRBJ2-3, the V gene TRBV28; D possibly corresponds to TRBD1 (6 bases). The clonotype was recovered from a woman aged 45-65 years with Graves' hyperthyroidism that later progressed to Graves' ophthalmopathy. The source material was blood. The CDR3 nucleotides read TGTGCCAGCAGCTACTCAAGGGGGACAAGCACAGATACGCAGTATTTT. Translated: CASSYSRGTSTDTQYF.